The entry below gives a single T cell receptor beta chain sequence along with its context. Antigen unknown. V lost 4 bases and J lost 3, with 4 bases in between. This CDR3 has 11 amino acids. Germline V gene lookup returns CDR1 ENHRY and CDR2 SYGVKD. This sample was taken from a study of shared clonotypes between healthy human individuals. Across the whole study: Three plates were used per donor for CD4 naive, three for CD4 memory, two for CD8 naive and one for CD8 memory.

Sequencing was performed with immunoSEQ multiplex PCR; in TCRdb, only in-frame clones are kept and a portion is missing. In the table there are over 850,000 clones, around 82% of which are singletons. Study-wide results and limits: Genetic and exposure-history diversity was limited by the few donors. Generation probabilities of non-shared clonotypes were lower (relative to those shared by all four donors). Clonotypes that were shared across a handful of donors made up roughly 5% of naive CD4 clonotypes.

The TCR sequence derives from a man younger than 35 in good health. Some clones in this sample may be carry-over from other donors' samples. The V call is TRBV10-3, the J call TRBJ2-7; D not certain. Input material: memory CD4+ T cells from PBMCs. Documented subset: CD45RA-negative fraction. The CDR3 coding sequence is TGTGCCATCAGTGTAGACTACGAGCAGTACTTC. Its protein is CAISVDYEQYF.